This TCR beta chain is from a study of identical twins. Study-wide points: The study drew conclusions from cross-sectional statistical analysis, not from following the same donors.

This clonotype came up a few times. What it recognizes is unknown. Each CDR3 protein gets one entry after TCRdb re-called the 5' RACE reads with MiXCR. The repertoire holds 600,000 to 800,000 distinct CDR3 sequences, with roughly 20% as singletons. Trimming left V 5 bases short and J 5 bases short, with 16 bases between. The CDR3 runs to 13 residues. Germline V lookup: CDR1 DFQATT, CDR2 SNEGSKA (reference sequence). These records were also assigned to another study, of T cells expressing NK-cell markers. That source reports: These clonotypes additionally ranked first within the CD3+CD56-NKG2C+ fraction of a few donors. It remained uncertain whether the expanded NKG2C+ T cell clones were specific for HCMV antigens.

The origin of this receptor is a woman aged 18 to 35 in good health. The chain couples TRBV20-1 to TRBJ2-7; the D is unclear. Sequencing used PBMCs. The CDR3 DNA is TGCAGTGCTGTGGATTGGGCAGGAAACGAGCAGTACTTC. Translation gives CSAVDWAGNEQYF.